This T cell receptor (beta chain) was captured by sequencing in a study of immune heterogeneity within non-small cell lung tumors. Study context: A few squamous cell carcinomas, more than 8 non-squamous carcinomas and 1 not otherwise specified made up the tumors.

Study-level points and caveats: Statistically, local T-cell clonality exhibited a moderate yet significant correlation with local tumor mutational burden (R about 0.34).

Multiplex PCR with 32 V and 13 J primers amplified TCR beta CDR3. MiXCR was run by TCRdb on the multiplex PCR reads, yielding one entry per CDR3 protein. The sample lists 4,000 to 5,500 distinct CDR3 sequences; nearly 25% were seen once. Bulk tumor genomic DNA, roughly 540 ng per sample, was the template. Collection of several biopsies per primary tumor, spaced far apart, took place during surgery. Each patient presented with untreated, newly diagnosed non-small cell lung cancer and received curative surgery. The study drew donors from newly diagnosed non-small cell lung cancer patients having surgery with curative intent. Points on this clonotype: Its antigen is not known.

This CDR3 has 14 residues. V lost 5 bases and J lost 3, with 14 bases in between. Material: lung tumor tissue. The receptor's source is a man over 45 with non-small cell lung cancer. J is TRBJ2-7 and V is TRBV12-3 or TRBV12-4; D not resolved. CDR3 in amino acids: CASSGTGGFYEQYF. CDR3 in DNA: TGTGCCAGCAGTGGAACTGGCGGTTTCTACGAGCAGTACTTC.